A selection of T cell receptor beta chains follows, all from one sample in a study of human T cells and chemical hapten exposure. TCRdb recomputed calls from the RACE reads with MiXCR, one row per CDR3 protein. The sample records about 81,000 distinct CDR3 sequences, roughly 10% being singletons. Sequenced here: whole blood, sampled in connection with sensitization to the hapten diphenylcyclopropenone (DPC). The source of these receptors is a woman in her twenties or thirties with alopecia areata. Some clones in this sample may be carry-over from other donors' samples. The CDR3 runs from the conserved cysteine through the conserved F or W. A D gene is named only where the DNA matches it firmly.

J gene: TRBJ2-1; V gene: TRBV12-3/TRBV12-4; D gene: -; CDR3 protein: CASSPDGSSYNEQFF
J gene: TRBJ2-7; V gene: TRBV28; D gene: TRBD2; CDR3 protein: CASRVSGSPPYEQYF
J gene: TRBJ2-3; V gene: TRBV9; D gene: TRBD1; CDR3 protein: CASSPSTGTGTQYF
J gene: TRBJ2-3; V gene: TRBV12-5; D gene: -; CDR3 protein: CASGLVGGSTDTQYF
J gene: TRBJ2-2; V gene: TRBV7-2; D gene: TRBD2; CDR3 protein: CASSRLAGVNTGELFF
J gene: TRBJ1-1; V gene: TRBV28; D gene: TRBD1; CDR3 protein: CASSPPGTVNTEAFF
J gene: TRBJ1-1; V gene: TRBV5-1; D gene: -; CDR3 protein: CASSLLGVEAFF
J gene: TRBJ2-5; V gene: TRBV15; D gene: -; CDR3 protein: CASGVRGETQYF
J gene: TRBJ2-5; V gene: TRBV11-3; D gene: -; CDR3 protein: CASSLRSLAQETQYF
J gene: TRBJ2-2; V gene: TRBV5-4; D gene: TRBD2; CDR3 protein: CASSSGLAGVGELFF
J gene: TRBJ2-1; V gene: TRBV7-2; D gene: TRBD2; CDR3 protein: CASSLVAGGKFF
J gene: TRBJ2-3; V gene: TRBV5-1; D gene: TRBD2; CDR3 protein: CASNPRAGGPPSTDTQYF
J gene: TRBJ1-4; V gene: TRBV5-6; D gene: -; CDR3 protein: CASSVAGSTALNEKLFF
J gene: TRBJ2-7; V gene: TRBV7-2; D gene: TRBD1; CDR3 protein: CASSPPTGPYEQYF
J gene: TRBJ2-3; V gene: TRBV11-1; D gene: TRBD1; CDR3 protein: CASSVLQGADTQYF
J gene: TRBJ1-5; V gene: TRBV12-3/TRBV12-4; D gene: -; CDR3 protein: CASSLGGSGHSNQPQHF
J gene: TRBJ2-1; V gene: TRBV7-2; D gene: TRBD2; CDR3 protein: CASSLDPQRGNEQFF